This T cell receptor (beta chain) emerged from a study of regulatory T cells in long-lasting Graves disease. Study summary: Persistent cases took antithyroid drugs over 5 years and stayed TSH receptor antibody positive. Study-wide results and caveats: Clonotypes that were public and shared totalled some 2,900 in persistent patients versus 800 to 1,000 in new patients. Possibly, too few samples lowered accuracy.

Stated time point: persistent/refractory GD, antithyroid drugs over 5 years with positive TRAb. Extracted PBMC RNA gave rise to the TCR library. Comment on this clonotype: Its antigen is undetermined.

The germline V and J ends were trimmed by 6 bases and 3 bases, with 9 bases remaining between them. The CDR3 has 13 residues. Germline assignment: CDR1 SGDLS and CDR2 YYNGEE. CDR3 regions were amplified by Arm-PCR using iRepertoire HTBI primers to build TCR beta libraries. In TCRdb, the multiplex PCR reads were re-called with MiXCR into one record per CDR3 protein. The sample holds roughly 450,000 distinct CDR3 sequences, 23% seen once. V gene TRBV9 combines with J gene TRBJ2-2; D is uncertain. The clonotype was recovered from a female donor with Graves disease. The sequences come from peripheral blood mononuclear cells (PBMCs), collected when the disease was refractory, from a patient treated with antithyroid drugs. The CDR3 loop is CASKGQDTGELFF. The CDR3 bases are TGTGCCAGCAAAGGGCAAGACACCGGGGAGCTGTTTTTT.